Ten or more counts support the clone carrying this T cell receptor beta chain. Antigen: not known. CDR3 length: 13 residues. Deletions cut 6 bases from V and 0 bases from J, with 9 bases between. In germline, CDR1 is WSHSY, CDR2 SAAADI. The sample comes from a study of T cells in Graves' hyperthyroidism and ophthalmopathy. Study at large: Peripheral blood was taken when the disease was first diagnosed, before any treatment began. The study's findings and limits: Researchers report that a 13 V-J model separated ophthalmopathy from stable hyperthyroidism.

Each patient was aged 18 to 65 and had newly diagnosed hyperthyroidism of under 2 months' duration. PBMCs were collected from an approximately 10 ml volume of fresh peripheral blood. TCR beta CDR3 sequences were amplified from RNA transcripts. TCR CDR3 underwent first-round RT-PCR with the HTBI primer set. MiXCR was run by TCRdb on the multiplex PCR reads, yielding one entry per CDR3 protein. The table has some 370,000 distinct CDR3 sequences, about 18% seen once. The origin of this receptor is a young woman with Graves' hyperthyroidism that later progressed to Graves' ophthalmopathy. The sequencing input was blood. The rearrangement uses TRBV10-2 and TRBJ2-7; D may be TRBD1 or TRBD2 (5 bases each). CDR3 in amino acids: CASSGTVSYEQYF. The CDR3 bases are TGCGCCAGCAGCGGGACGGTCTCCTACGAGCAGTACTTC.